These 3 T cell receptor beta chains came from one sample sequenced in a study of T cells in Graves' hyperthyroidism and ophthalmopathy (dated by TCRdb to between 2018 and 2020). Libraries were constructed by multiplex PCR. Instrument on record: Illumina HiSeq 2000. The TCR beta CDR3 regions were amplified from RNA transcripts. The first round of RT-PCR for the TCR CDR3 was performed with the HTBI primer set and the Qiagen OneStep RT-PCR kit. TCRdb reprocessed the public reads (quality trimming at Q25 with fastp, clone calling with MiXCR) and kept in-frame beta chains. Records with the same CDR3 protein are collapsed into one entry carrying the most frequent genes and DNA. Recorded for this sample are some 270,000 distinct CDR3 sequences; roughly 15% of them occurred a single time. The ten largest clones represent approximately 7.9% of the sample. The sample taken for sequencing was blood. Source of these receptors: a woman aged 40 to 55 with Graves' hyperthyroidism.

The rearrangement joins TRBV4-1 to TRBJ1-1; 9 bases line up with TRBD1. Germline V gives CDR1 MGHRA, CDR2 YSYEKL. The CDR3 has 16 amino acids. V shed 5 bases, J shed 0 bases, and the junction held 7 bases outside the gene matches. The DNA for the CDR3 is TGCGCCAGCAGCGCAGGACAGGGGCCGATGAACACTGAAGCTTTCTTT. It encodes CASSAGQGPMNTEAFF.

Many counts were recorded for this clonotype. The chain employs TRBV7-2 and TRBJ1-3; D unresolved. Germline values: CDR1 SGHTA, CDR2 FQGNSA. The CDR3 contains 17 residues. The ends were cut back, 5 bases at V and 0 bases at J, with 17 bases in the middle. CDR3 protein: CASSDNRRELSGNTIYF. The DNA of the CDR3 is TGTGCCAGCAGCGATAACAGAAGAGAACTCTCTGGAAACACCATATATTTT.

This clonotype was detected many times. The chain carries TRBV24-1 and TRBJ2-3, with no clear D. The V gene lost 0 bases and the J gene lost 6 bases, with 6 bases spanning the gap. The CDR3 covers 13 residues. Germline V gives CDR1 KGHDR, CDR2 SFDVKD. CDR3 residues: CATSDLEGDTQYF. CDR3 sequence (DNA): TGTGCCACCAGTGATTTGGAAGGCGATACGCAGTATTTT.